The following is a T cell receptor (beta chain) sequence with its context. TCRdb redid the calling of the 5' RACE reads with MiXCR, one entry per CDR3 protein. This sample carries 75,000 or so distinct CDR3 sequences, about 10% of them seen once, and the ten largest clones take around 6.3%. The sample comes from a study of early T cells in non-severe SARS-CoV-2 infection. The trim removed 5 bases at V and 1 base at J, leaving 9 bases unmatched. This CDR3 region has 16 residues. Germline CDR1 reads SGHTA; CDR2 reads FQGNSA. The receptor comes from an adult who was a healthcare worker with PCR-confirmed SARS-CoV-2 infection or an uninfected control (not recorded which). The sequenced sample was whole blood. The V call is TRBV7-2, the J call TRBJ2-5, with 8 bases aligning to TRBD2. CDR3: CASSPWAGGPQETQYF. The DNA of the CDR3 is TGTGCCAGCAGCCCATGGGCGGGGGGCCCCCAAGAGACCCAGTACTTC. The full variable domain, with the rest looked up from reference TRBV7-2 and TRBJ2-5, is GAGVSQSPSNKVTEKGKDVELRCDPISGHTALYWYRQSLGQGLEFLIYFQGNSAPDKSGLPSDRFSAERTGGSVSTLTIQRTQQEDSAVYLCASSPWAGGPQETQYFGPGTRLLVL.